Listed below are T cell receptor beta chains from one sample, sequenced in a study of cytomegalovirus exposure and HLA in healthy donors. Generated by immunoSEQ multiplex PCR, the TCRdb table keeps only in-frame clones and is missing some. The sample includes under 250,000 clones, approximately 81% of them seen just once. Sequencing input: PBMCs. The receptors shown here come from a girl aged 2 to 10 in good health and CMV-seronegative. CDR3s include the opening cysteine and the closing phenylalanine or tryptophan. Each record gives: clone size, D gene, J gene, V gene, CDR3 protein, CDR3 DNA. A D gene is named only where the DNA matches it firmly. Not every row has a clone size; where given, it reads once, few, many or a size class.

size: -
D: TRBD2
J: TRBJ2-7
V: TRBV5-6
CDR3: CASSPWWEGPYEQYF
DNA: TGTGCCAGCAGCCCCTGGTGGGAGGGGCCCTACGAGCAGTACTTC

size: -
D: TRBD2
J: TRBJ2-7
V: TRBV20-1
CDR3: CSARDIQREHF
DNA: TGCAGTGCTAGAGATATCCAGCGGGAACACTTC

size: -
D: -
J: TRBJ2-1
V: TRBV2
CDR3: CASGQRAGSSYNEQFF
DNA: TGTGCCAGCGGACAAAGGGCGGGAAGCTCCTACAATGAGCAGTTCTTC

size: -
D: -
J: TRBJ1-3
V: TRBV25-1
CDR3: CASSESSGVYGNTIYF
DNA: TGTGCCAGCAGTGAATCATCCGGGGTTTACGGAAACACCATATATTTT

size: -
D: TRBD1
J: TRBJ2-1
V: TRBV6-1
CDR3: CASSQPGQGPGEQFF
DNA: TGTGCCAGCAGTCAACCGGGACAGGGGCCCGGGGAGCAGTTCTTC

size: once
D: -
J: TRBJ2-5
V: TRBV18
CDR3: CASSQRRETQYF
DNA: TGTGCCAGCTCCCAACGGAGGGAGACCCAGTACTTC

size: once
D: TRBD2
J: TRBJ2-3
V: TRBV30
CDR3: CAWGKTGGLVTDTQYF
DNA: TGTGCCTGGGGCAAGACGGGAGGGCTGGTGACAGATACGCAGTATTTT

size: few
D: TRBD2
J: TRBJ2-5
V: TRBV5-6
CDR3: CASSYGRTGGYQETQYF
DNA: TGTGCCAGCAGCTACGGACGGACCGGGGGGTACCAAGAGACCCAGTACTTC

size: -
D: TRBD1
J: TRBJ1-1
V: TRBV7-9
CDR3: CASSYSLTGGRGTEAFF
DNA: TGTGCCAGCAGCTACTCACTCACAGGGGGTAGGGGGACTGAAGCTTTCTTT

size: -
D: TRBD2
J: TRBJ2-3
V: TRBV10-3
CDR3: CAIRDRTSGRAADTQYF
DNA: TGTGCCATCAGAGACCGGACTAGCGGGAGGGCAGCAGATACGCAGTATTTT

size: -
D: -
J: TRBJ2-1
V: TRBV6-1
CDR3: CASIPGSSYNEQFF
DNA: TGTGCCAGCATACCGGGAAGCTCCTACAATGAGCAGTTCTTC

size: -
D: TRBD2
J: TRBJ2-3
V: TRBV5-1
CDR3: CASSWDPTSANPGDTQYF
DNA: TGCGCCAGCAGCTGGGACCCGACTAGCGCAAACCCTGGGGATACGCAGTATTTT

size: -
D: TRBD2
J: TRBJ2-3
V: TRBV7-9
CDR3: CASSLARGTSTDTQYF
DNA: TGTGCCAGCAGCTTAGCGCGGGGGACTAGCACAGATACGCAGTATTTT

size: -
D: TRBD1
J: TRBJ2-7
V: TRBV19
CDR3: CASSIPLVTGGISYEQYF
DNA: TGTGCCAGTAGTATACCCTTGGTCACAGGGGGCATCTCCTACGAGCAGTACTTC